The entry that follows covers one T cell receptor beta chain sequence. Its antigen is not known. The CDR3 consists of 13 residues. The ends were cut back, 4 bases at V and 0 bases at J, with 7 bases in the middle. Germline V gives CDR1 LNHDA, CDR2 SQIVND (reference sequence). This entry is derived from a study of T cell responses to AZD1222 COVID-19 vaccine. Study-wide points: With two AZD1222 doses given, Spike-specific TCR breadth and depth both rose.

Assay: immunoSEQ multiplex PCR; the TCRdb copy retains only in-frame clones and omits some. The sample contains some 84,000 clones, roughly nine tenths of which appear only once. V gene TRBV19 combines with J gene TRBJ2-7; no clear D. This sequence originates from an adult who received the AZD1222 COVID-19 vaccine. Sequenced material: peripheral blood, taken 28 days after the second AZD1222 dose. The CDR3 loop reads CASSRPSSYEQYF. The CDR3, as DNA: TGTGCCAGTAGTAGGCCTAGCTCCTACGAGCAGTACTTC.